One sample yielded the 20 T cell receptor beta chains listed below, sequenced in a study of immune evolution from preneoplasia to lung adenocarcinoma. Generated by immunoSEQ multiplex PCR, the TCRdb table keeps only in-frame clones and is missing some. The sample carries about 4,900 clones, roughly 79% recorded once. The sequencing sample was made of FFPE minimally invasive lung adenocarcinoma tissue. These receptors were taken from a person between 60 and 79 years old with lung adenocarcinoma.

The J gene is TRBJ2-1, the V gene TRBV5-4; the D gene could be TRBD1 or TRBD2 (5 bases each). Per germline, CDR1 SGHNT and CDR2 YYREEE (reference sequence). Trimming stripped 0 bases from V and 7 bases from J, with 14 bases between. The CDR3 spans 15 residues. CDR3 residues: CASSLGTLGGNEQFF. DNA of the CDR3: TGTGCCAGCAGCTTGGGGACCCTTGGGGGTAATGAGCAGTTCTTC.

The V gene is TRBV7-3, the J gene TRBJ2-3, with a possible D match to TRBD1 (6 bases). Germline V gene data show CDR1 as SGHTA and CDR2 as FQGTGA. The ends were cut back, 5 bases at V and 0 bases at J, with 12 bases in the middle. The CDR3 loop spans 15 amino acids. For the CDR3, the DNA is TGTGCCAGCAGCCCCTGGGACACTAGCACAGATACGCAGTATTTT. It translates to CASSPWDTSTDTQYF.

CDR3 sequence reads: CASSRRGSYEQYF. Written as DNA, the CDR3 is TGTGCCAGCAGCCGCCGGGGGTCCTACGAGCAGTACTTC. The rearrangement links TRBV5-4 to TRBJ2-7, with D perhaps TRBD2 (6 bases). The ends were cut back, 4 bases at V and 1 base at J, with 9 bases in the middle. CDR1 and CDR2 from the germline V gene are SGHNT and YYREEE (reference sequence). CDR3 length: 13 amino acids.

This clone was recorded a few times. The rearrangement uses TRBV12-5 and TRBJ2-1; TRBD1 aligns across 9 bases. CDR1 and CDR2 from the germline V gene are LGHNT and FRNRAP. The V gene end was trimmed by 5 bases and the J gene end by 6 bases; junction bases not matched to a gene: 5. The CDR3 sequence is 14 residues long. For the CDR3, the DNA is TGTGCTAGTGGTAAGGGACAGGGTAGCAATGAGCAGTTCTTC. Encoded protein: CASGKGQGSNEQFF.

The chain combines TRBV29-1 with TRBJ1-1, with a tentative D call TRBD1 (6 bases). Germline CDR1 SQVTM, CDR2 ANQGSEA. The CDR3 is made up of 13 amino acids. The germline V and J ends were trimmed by 5 bases and 8 bases, with 18 bases remaining between them. The CDR3 coding sequence is TGCAGCGTTAAGGACAGCATGAACAGGGAAGCTTTCTTT. This translates into CSVKDSMNREAFF. Looking up the rest from reference TRBV29-1 and TRBJ1-1 gives the full variable domain: SAVISQKPSRDICQRGTSLTIQCQVDSQVTMMFWYRQQPGQSLTLIATANQGSEATYESGFVIDKFPISRPNLTFSTLTVSNMSPEDSSIYLCSVKDSMNREAFFGQGTRLTVV.

This clone was detected only a few times. The genes are TRBV4-2 and TRBJ1-3; D is unclear. Germline V lookup: CDR1 LGHNA, CDR2 YNFKEQ. Trimming shortened V by 0 bases and J by 0 bases, and 12 bases separated the two germline ends. The CDR3 has 17 amino acids. In nucleotides, the CDR3 is TGTGCCAGCAGCCAAGAATTTACCTTGACCTCTGGAAACACCATATATTTT. Protein product: CASSQEFTLTSGNTIYF.

The genes are TRBV15 and TRBJ1-5; perhaps TRBD1 as D (5 bases). The CDR3 is made up of 15 amino acids. Looked up from germline, CDR1 is LNHNV and CDR2 is YYDKDF (reference sequence). V was shortened by 6 bases and J by 4 bases, with 16 bases between the two germline ends. The CDR3, as DNA: TGTGCCACCAGTATCCGGGCAGGGCCAAATCAGCCCCAGCATTTT. Its protein is CATSIRAGPNQPQHF.

The chain couples TRBV30 to TRBJ1-1; D is possibly TRBD1 (5 bases). The CDR3 has 12 amino acids. Germline CDR1 and CDR2: GTSNPN and SVGIG (reference sequence). V shed 0 bases and J shed 11 bases, with 13 bases lying between them. The CDR3 loop reads CAWSVGGAGAFF. The DNA for the CDR3 is TGTGCCTGGAGTGTTGGAGGGGCGGGGGCTTTCTTT.

The rearrangement links TRBV2 to TRBJ2-5; 7 nucleotides line up with TRBD1. V gave up 5 bases and J gave up 4 bases; unmatched junction bases: 4. The CDR3 has 13 amino acids. Germline CDR1 is SNHLY and CDR2 is FYNNEI. The CDR3 reads CASSLQGRETQYF. Here the CDR3 DNA reads TGTGCCAGCAGTCTACAGGGGAGAGAGACCCAGTACTTC.

Only one count was recorded for this clone. The V gene is TRBV7-9, the J gene TRBJ2-3, with 7 nucleotides matching TRBD2. Germline CDR1 reads SEHNR; CDR2 reads FQNEAQ (reference sequence). The junction had 11 bases not matched to a gene; V was cut back by 5 bases and J by 3 bases. This CDR3 comprises 16 residues. CDR3 amino acids: CASSPRRREGTDTQYF. Here the CDR3 DNA reads TGTGCCAGCAGCCCAAGGCGCAGGGAGGGAACAGATACGCAGTATTTT.

CDR3 protein: CASRAARANSYEQYF. CDR3 bases: TGTGCCAGCAGAGCGGCCAGGGCCAACTCCTACGAGCAGTACTTC. The chain combines TRBV2 with TRBJ2-7; the D call may be TRBD1 or TRBD2 (5 bases each). There are 15 residues in the CDR3. Trimming left V 6 bases short and J 0 bases short, with 15 bases between. Looked up from germline, CDR1 is SNHLY and CDR2 is FYNNEI.

The chain couples TRBV29-1 to TRBJ2-2; D possibly corresponds to TRBD2 (5 bases). The CDR3 contains 13 residues. Germline V CDR1 and CDR2: SQVTM, ANQGSEA. V shed 0 bases and J shed 7 bases, with 9 bases lying between them. CDR3 sequence reads: CSVEELAGGELFF. CDR3 DNA sequence: TGCAGCGTTGAAGAATTGGCGGGCGGGGAGCTGTTTTTT.

The CDR3 loop reads CASSQVEGARETQYF. Here the CDR3 DNA reads TGCGCCAGCAGCCAAGTGGAGGGGGCGCGGGAGACCCAGTACTTC. The genes are TRBV4-1 and TRBJ2-5, with a weak D call TRBD1 (7 bases). This CDR3 is 15 amino acids long. V gave up 1 base and J gave up 5 bases, with 14 bases separating them. Per the germline V gene, CDR1 is MGHRA and CDR2 is YSYEKL.

In this sample, this clone turned up once. The chain couples TRBV30 to TRBJ1-5, with 7 bases matching TRBD1. CDR3 length: 14 amino acids. Per the germline V gene, CDR1 is GTSNPN and CDR2 is SVGIG (reference sequence). Trimming removed 2 bases from V and 4 bases from J; junction bases left unmatched: 5. CDR3 coding DNA: TGTGCCTGGAGTAAGGGGGCCTGGAATCAGCCCCAGCATTTT. Translated, it gives CAWSKGAWNQPQHF.

V is TRBV21-1 and J is TRBJ2-1. TRBV21-1 is designated a pseudogene. The CDR3 is made up of 17 amino acids. The CDR3 here is CASSKVWKLGTYNEQFF. CDR3 sequence (DNA): TGTGCCAGCAGCAAAGTTTGGAAACTCGGAACCTACAATGAGCAGTTCTTC.

The chain carries TRBV30 and TRBJ2-1, with a tentative D call TRBD2 (5 bases). V was clipped by 3 bases and J by 10 bases, with 19 bases between them. Per germline, CDR1 GTSNPN and CDR2 SVGIG (reference sequence). CDR3 size: 14 residues. Written as DNA, the CDR3 is TGTGCCTGGAGGGAGTTACTAGTCCGGGCCGAGCAGTTCTTC. This gives the protein CAWRELLVRAEQFF.

J is TRBJ2-7 and V is TRBV2; no definite D call. V shed 1 base and J shed 0 bases, with 10 bases lying between them. The germline V gene has CDR1 SNHLY and CDR2 FYNNEI. This CDR3 is built from 15 residues. Written as DNA, the CDR3 is TGTGCCAGCAGTGAAGGTTCGGTGAGCTCCTACGAGCAGTACTTC. It yields the protein CASSEGSVSSYEQYF.

The V gene is TRBV5-4, the J gene TRBJ1-1; TRBD1 aligns across 7 bases. This CDR3 has 15 residues. The V segment lost 2 bases and the J segment 0 bases; nucleotides outside the gene matches: 4. CDR1 SGHNT and CDR2 YYREEE come from the germline V gene (reference sequence). CDR3 residues: CASSLIQGLNTEAFF. As DNA, the CDR3 is TGTGCCAGCAGCTTAATACAGGGGTTGAACACTGAAGCTTTCTTT.

A single count supports this clone. This sequence joins TRBV7-2 and TRBJ2-5; possible D gene TRBD2, 6 bases. CDR3 size: 15 residues. Germline CDR1 and CDR2: SGHTA and FQGNSA. The germline V and J ends were trimmed by 5 bases and 2 bases, with 15 bases remaining between them. The chain's CDR3 is CASSAGLIAQETQYF. The DNA of the CDR3 is TGTGCCAGCAGCGCGGGACTTATTGCGCAAGAGACCCAGTACTTC.

This clone occurred once. The chain has TRBV6-5 and TRBJ1-1, with D hard to call. Trimming shortened V by 6 bases and J by 2 bases, and 4 bases separated the two germline ends. The CDR3 totals 11 residues. Germline V gene data show CDR1 as MNHEY and CDR2 as SVGAGI. The CDR3 sequence: CASRDNTEAFF. In DNA, the CDR3 is TGTGCCAGCAGGGACAACACTGAAGCTTTCTTT.